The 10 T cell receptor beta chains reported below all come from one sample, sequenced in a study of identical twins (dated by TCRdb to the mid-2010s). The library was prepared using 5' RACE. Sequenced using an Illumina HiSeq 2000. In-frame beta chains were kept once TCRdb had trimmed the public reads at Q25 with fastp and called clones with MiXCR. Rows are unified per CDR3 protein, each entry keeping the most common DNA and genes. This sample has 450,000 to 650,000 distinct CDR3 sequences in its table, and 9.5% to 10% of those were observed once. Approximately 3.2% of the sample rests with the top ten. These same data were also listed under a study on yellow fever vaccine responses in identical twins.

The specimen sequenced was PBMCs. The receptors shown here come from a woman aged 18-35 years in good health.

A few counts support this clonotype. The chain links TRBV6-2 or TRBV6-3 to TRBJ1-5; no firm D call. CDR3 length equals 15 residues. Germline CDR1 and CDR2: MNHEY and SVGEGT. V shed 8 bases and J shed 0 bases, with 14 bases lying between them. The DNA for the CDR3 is TGTGCCAGCTCTATGAGAGTCCTTAGCAATCAGCCCCAGCATTTT. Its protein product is CASSMRVLSNQPQHF.

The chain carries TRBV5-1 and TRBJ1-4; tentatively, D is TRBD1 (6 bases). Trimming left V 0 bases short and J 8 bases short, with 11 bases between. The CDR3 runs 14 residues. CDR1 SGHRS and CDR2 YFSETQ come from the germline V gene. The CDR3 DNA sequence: TGCGCCAGCAGCTTGGGGGGGGCGAACGAAAAACTGTTTTTT. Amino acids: CASSLGGANEKLFF.

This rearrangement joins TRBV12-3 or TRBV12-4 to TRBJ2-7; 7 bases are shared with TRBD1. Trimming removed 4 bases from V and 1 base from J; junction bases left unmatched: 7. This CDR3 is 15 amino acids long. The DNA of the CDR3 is TGTGCCAGCAGTTCCAGGACAGGACCGTCCTACGAGCAGTACTTC. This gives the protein CASSSRTGPSYEQYF.

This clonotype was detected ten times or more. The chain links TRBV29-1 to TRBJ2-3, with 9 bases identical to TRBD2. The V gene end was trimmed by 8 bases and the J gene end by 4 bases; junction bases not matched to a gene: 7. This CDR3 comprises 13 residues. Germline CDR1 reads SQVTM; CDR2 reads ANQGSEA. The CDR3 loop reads CSTTSGPADTQYF. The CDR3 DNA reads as TGCAGCACTACTAGCGGGCCGGCAGATACGCAGTATTTT.

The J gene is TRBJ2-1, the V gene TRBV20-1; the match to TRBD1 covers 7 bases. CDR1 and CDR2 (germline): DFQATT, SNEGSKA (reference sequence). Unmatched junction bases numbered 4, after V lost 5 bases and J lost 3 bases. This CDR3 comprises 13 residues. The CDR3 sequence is CSAPGQNYNEQFF. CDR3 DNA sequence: TGCAGTGCTCCGGGACAGAACTACAATGAGCAGTTCTTC.

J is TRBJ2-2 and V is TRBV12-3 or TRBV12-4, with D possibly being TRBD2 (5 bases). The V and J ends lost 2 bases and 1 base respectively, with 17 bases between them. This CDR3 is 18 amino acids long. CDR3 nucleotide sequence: TGTGCCAGCAGTTTATGGATGGTCCCTCGGGGGAACACCGGGGAGCTGTTTTTT. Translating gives CASSLWMVPRGNTGELFF.

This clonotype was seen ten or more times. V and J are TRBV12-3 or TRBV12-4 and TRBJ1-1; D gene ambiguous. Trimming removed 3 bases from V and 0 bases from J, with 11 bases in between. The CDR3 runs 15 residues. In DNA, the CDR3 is TGTGCCAGCAGTTTTCGAGTTAGCATGAACACTGAAGCTTTCTTT. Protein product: CASSFRVSMNTEAFF.

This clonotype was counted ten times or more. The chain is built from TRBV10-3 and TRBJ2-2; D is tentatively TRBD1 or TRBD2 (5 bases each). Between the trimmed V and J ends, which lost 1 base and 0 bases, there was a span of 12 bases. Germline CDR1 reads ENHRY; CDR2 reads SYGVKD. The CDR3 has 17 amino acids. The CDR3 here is CAISELVGETNTGELFF. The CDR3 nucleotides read TGTGCCATCAGTGAGTTAGTGGGGGAGACGAACACCGGGGAGCTGTTTTTT.

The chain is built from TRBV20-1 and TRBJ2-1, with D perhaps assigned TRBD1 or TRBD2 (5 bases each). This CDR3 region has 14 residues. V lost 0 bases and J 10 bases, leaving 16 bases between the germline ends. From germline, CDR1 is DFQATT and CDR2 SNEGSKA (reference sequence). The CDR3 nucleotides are TGCAGTGCTAGAGACCGGGACGGTGGATTGGAGCAGTTCTTC. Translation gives CSARDRDGGLEQFF.

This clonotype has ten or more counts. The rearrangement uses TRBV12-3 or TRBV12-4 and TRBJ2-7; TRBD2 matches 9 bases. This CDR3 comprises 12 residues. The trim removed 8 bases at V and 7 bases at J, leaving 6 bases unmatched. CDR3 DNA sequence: TGTGCCAGCGGCGGGAGGGGGCTTGAGCAGTACTTC. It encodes CASGGRGLEQYF.